This T cell receptor (beta chain) was retrieved from a study of blood T cell repertoires in COVID-19. Study as a whole: Some COVID-19 samples were acute and others convalescent; all came from the United States, Italy and Spain. PBMCs, B-cell-depleted T cells, or T cells provided the cDNA or gDNA that made up the material.

Original methodology: How many nucleated cells were present was estimated from reference gene primer amplification. Libraries were prepared by immunoSEQ multiplex PCR; TCRdb keeps only in-frame clonotypes and omits some of them. Clonal size and the V and J genes are those of that table, whereas D and trimming came from the DNA. The sample carries around 70,000 clones, 75% to 90% recorded once. This CDR3 has 14 residues. This chain joins TRBV21-1 and TRBJ1-5; the D call of TRBD1 is as the table states it, not checked on the DNA. TRBV21-1 is recorded as a pseudogene. The sequence was collected from a man aged 55-75 years with acute or convalescent COVID-19. Sequencing was done on a sample of peripheral blood. The CDR3 spells CASSKVGRPSSRHF. The DNA for the CDR3 is TGTGCCAGCAGCAAAGTTGGCAGGCCCTCCTCCCGGCATTTT.